These 9 T cell receptor beta chains came from one sample sequenced in a study of T-cell reconstitution after alpha-beta-depleted transplantation in children. TCRbeta library preparation incorporated unique molecular identifiers. TCRdb itself ran the PCR reads through MiXCR, one entry per CDR3 protein. The data hold almost 400,000 distinct CDR3 sequences, with around 20% observed a single time. Sample: PBMCs from the stem cell graft donor, taken from the stem cell graft. These receptors all stem from a human donor who donated a stem cell graft to a child with acute myeloid leukemia.

The chain is built from TRBV20-1 and TRBJ1-5; tentative D call: TRBD1 (5 bases). Germline V gene data show CDR1 as DFQATT and CDR2 as SNEGSKA (reference sequence). The CDR3 is made up of 14 amino acids. The V and J ends lost 4 bases and 6 bases respectively, with 16 bases between them. Written as DNA, the CDR3 is TGCAGTGCTACCGACAGCGTTGGGGTTCAGCCCCAGCATTTT. Translation: CSATDSVGVQPQHF.

This clonotype was recorded at least ten times. The chain combines TRBV7-3 with TRBJ2-1; the D gene is possibly TRBD2 (6 bases). Germline V CDR1 and CDR2: SGHTA, FQGTGA. This CDR3 has 15 residues. Trimming cost V 5 bases and J 6 bases, with 17 bases left between them. CDR3 bases: TGTGCCAGCAGCCGCGACGGCCTAGCGTCCAATGAGCAGTTCTTC. Its translation: CASSRDGLASNEQFF.

The rearrangement joins TRBV5-6 to TRBJ2-1; D tentatively fits TRBD1 or TRBD2 (6 bases each). The CDR3 contains 17 residues. The ends were cut back, 1 base at V and 5 bases at J, with 19 bases in the middle. CDR1 SGHDT and CDR2 YYEEEE come from the germline V gene. The chain's CDR3 is CASSLLEGLGTHNEQFF. In DNA, the CDR3 is TGTGCCAGCAGCTTGTTGGAGGGATTAGGGACACACAATGAGCAGTTCTTC.

The CDR3 loop is CSALINSNQPQHF. The CDR3 nucleotides read TGCAGTGCCTTGATCAATAGCAATCAGCCCCAGCATTTT. The chain recombines TRBV20-1 with TRBJ1-5, with D hard to call. Germline-derived CDR1 and CDR2 are DFQATT and SNEGSKA (reference sequence). The CDR3 length is 13 residues. With 6 bases removed from V and 0 bases from J, the gap between germline ends came to 9 bases.

V is TRBV15 and J is TRBJ2-7, with 8 bases aligning to TRBD1. Per the germline V gene, CDR1 is LNHNV and CDR2 is YYDKDF (reference sequence). The CDR3 consists of 16 residues. Losses at the gene ends were 4 bases for V and 5 bases for J; bases not matched to a gene: 13. The CDR3 loop reads CATSKKLGQGANEQYF. CDR3 in DNA: TGTGCCACCAGCAAAAAATTGGGGCAGGGGGCGAACGAGCAGTACTTC.

The chain recombines TRBV12-3 or TRBV12-4 with TRBJ2-1, with D perhaps TRBD2 (5 bases). Trimming took off 3 bases at V and 5 bases at J, with 8 bases between the two ends. This CDR3 region has 13 residues. As DNA, the CDR3 is TGTGCCAGCAGTTTTTCGGGAAACAATGAGCAGTTCTTC. Translating gives CASSFSGNNEQFF.

As to this clonotype: The CDR3 does not close with the conserved phenylalanine or tryptophan, likely indicating a read error. The chain links TRBV20-1 to TRBJ2-7; D gene ambiguous. The CDR3 contains 11 residues. V lost 2 bases and J 2 bases, leaving 4 bases between the germline ends. Germline CDR1 DFQATT, CDR2 SNEGSKA (reference sequence). The CDR3 DNA reads as TGCAGTGCTAGATGGGCCTACGAGCAGTACTAC. It yields the protein CSARWAYEQYY.

This clonotype was seen more than once but under ten times. The chain carries TRBV20-1 and TRBJ2-4; perhaps TRBD2 as D (6 bases). The V gene lost 5 bases and the J gene lost 5 bases, with 13 bases spanning the gap. Per germline, CDR1 DFQATT and CDR2 SNEGSKA (reference sequence). This CDR3 has 13 amino acids. In DNA, the CDR3 is TGCAGTGCTGAGAAACCGGGGGAAAACATTCAGTACTTC. Residues: CSAEKPGENIQYF.

This clonotype was observed many times. This chain joins TRBV7-9 and TRBJ2-1; no firm D call. This CDR3 is 11 amino acids long. The V gene's germline CDR1 is SEHNR and CDR2 FQNEAQ (reference sequence). V was clipped by 6 bases and J by 7 bases, with 7 bases between them. CDR3 loop: CASRAGNEQFF. CDR3 coding DNA: TGTGCCAGCAGGGCCGGAAATGAGCAGTTCTTC.